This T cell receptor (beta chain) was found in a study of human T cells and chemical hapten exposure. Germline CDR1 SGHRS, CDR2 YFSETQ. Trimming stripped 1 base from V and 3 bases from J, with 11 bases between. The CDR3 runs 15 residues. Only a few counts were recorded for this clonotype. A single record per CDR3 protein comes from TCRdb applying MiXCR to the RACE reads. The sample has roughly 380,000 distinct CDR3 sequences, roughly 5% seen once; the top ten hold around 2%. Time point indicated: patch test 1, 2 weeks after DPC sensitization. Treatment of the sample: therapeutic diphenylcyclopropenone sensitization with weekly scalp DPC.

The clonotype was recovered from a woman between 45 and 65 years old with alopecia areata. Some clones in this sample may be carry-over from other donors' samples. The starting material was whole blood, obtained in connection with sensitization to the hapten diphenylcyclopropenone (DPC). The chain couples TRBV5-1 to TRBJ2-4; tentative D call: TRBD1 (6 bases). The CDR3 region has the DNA TGCGCCAGCAGCTTGATAGGGGGAAGCAAAAACATTCAGTACTTC. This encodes CASSLIGGSKNIQYF. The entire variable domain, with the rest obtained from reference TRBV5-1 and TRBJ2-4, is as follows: KAGVTQTPRYLIKTRGQQVTLSCSPISGHRSVSWYQQTPGQGLQFLFEYFSETQRNKGNFPGRFSGRQFSNSRSEMNVSTLELGDSALYLCASSLIGGSKNIQYFGAGTRLSVL.